This TCR beta chain derives from a study of blood T cells in healthy people across ages. Study-level points and caveats: Aged donors had fewer naive CD4+ cells and lower diversity than long-lived donors. Older individuals had lower TCR beta diversity per million T cells (the decline was roughly linear).

The authors drew 7.5 to 10 milliliters of peripheral blood from each donor. Primers used in a second PCR of about 7 to 12 cycles were a sample-barcoded 5' primer and a J-beta primer mix. Each cDNA molecule received a tag from a template-switch adaptor that had 12 random nucleotides. A single record per CDR3 protein comes from TCRdb applying MiXCR to the 5' RACE reads. The data contain about a million distinct CDR3 sequences, around 54% of them singletons. Germline V gene data show CDR1 as SEHNR and CDR2 as FQNEAQ (reference sequence). There are 15 residues in the CDR3. This clonotype was observed a few times. Antigen unknown. At one of its ends the junction is not consistent with the germline gene, which may arise from a read error.

The chain links TRBV7-9 to TRBJ2-1; 10 nucleotides agree with TRBD2. The sequenced sample consisted of blood. This receptor was taken from a woman in her sixties in good health. As DNA, the CDR3 is TGTGCCAGTAGCTTAGGACTAGCGGATCTTAATGAGCAGTTCTTC. Its translation is CASSLGLADLNEQFF.